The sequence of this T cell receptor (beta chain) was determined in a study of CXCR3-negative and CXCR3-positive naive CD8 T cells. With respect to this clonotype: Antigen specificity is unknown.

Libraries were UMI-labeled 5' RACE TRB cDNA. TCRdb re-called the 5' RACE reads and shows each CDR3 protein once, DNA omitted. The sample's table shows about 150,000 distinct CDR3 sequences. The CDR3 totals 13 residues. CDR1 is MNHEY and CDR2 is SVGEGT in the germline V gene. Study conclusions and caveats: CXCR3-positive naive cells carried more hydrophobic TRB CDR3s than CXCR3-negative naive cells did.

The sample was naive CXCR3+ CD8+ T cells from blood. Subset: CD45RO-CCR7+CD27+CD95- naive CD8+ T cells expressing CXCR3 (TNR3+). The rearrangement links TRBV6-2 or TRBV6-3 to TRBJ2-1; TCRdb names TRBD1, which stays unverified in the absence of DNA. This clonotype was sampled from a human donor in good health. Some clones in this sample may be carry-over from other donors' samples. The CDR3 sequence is CASSYSDRAESFF.